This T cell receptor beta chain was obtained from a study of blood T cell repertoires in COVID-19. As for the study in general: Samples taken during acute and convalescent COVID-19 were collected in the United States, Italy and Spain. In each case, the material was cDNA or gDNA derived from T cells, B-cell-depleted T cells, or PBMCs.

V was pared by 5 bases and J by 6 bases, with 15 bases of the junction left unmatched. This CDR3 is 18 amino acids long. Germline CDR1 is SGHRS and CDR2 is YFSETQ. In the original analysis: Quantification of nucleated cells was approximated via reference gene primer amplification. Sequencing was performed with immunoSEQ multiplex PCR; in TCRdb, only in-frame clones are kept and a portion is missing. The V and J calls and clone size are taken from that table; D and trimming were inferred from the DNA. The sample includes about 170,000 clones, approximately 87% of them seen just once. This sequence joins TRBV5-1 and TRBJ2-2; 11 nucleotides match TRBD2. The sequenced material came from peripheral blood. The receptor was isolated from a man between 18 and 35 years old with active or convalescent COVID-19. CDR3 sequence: CASRNLVAGGPSSGELFF. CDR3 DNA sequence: TGCGCCAGCAGAAATCTTGTAGCGGGGGGGCCGAGTTCCGGGGAGCTGTTTTTT.